Included here is one T cell receptor beta chain sequence, with context. This receptor's antigen is unknown. A much larger clone differs by one base, so this may be a read error. CDR1 and CDR2 are read off the germline V gene as SGHRS and YFSETQ. The V and J ends are trimmed by 2 bases and 8 bases, leaving 11 bases between them. The CDR3 measures 13 amino acids from cysteine to phenylalanine. Only CDR3 DNA is held: 39 bases, read in frame from base 1. No treatment had been received by any patient before thyroid surgery. Patient clinical samples collected from about 2011 to 2018 were retrospectively analysed using T-cell receptor beta sequencing. The data derive from a study of metastatic and nonmetastatic thyroid tumors (TCRdb year 2020). With regard to the full study: The researchers compared repertoires between peripheral blood samples and tumor or nodule tissue samples from patients with malignant or benign thyroid disease. Paper-wide results and their limitations: In both blood and tumor samples, TCR beta diversity was reported to be significantly higher in malignant tumors than in benign nodules.

The library was obtained by PCR. The sequencing machine was an Illumina HiSeq 4000. High-throughput sequencing was used to profile the TCR beta-chain CDR3 region of each patient. The source study handled its data this way. The researchers built a classifier to tell apart papillary thyroid cancer patients with distant metastasis, based on CDR3 differences among clinicopathological groups. To measure repertoire diversity the researchers used the Shannon index, while the Morisita-Horn index served to gauge how similar the tumor and blood repertoires were. In-frame beta chains were kept once TCRdb had trimmed the public reads at Q25 with fastp and called clones with MiXCR. These V and J calls are TCRdb output, not the study's own analysis. Present in this sample are 11,000 to 15,000 clones, 20% to 30% of which were seen just once. The top ten hold over 9.5% of the sample.

The TCR sequence derives from a female donor with papillary thyroid cancer or a benign thyroid nodule (not recorded which). Some clones in this sample may be carry-over from other donors' samples. The specimen was tumor tissue. The chain joins TRBV5-1 to TRBJ2-1; no D gene is confidently identified. Here the CDR3 is given as CASSFLFGDEQFF. The DNA sequence is TGCGCCAGCAGCTTTCTATTCGGTGATGAGCAGTTCTTC.